The source of this TCR beta chain is a study of shared clonotypes between healthy human individuals (dated by TCRdb to 2019 to 2021). For the study in its entirety: A couple of women and a few men aged 18 to 49 years were included in the cohort. For each donor, CD4 naive and CD4 memory were each given three plates, CD8 naive was given two plates, and CD8 memory was given one plate. The study deeply sequenced blood TCR repertoires of about 5 healthy adults to estimate repertoire size and the extent of clonotype sharing between individuals. Libraries were prepared and TCR repertoires were sequenced by different laboratories using diverse techniques, in order to increase sequencing depth and limit assay-specific biases. Between about 0.9 and 9 billion PBMCs per donor were obtained by leukapheresis. Broader findings and caveats from the paper: Roughly 5% of naive CD4, 3% to 3.5% of naive CD8, 2.3% of memory CD4, and about 0.4% of memory CD8 clonotypes were shared across several donors. The genetic and exposure-history diversity represented was limited by the small number of donors. Clonotypes shared by all four sorted-subset donors showed higher generation probabilities than non-shared clonotypes. Larger estimated clonotype richness was generally found for naive subsets than for memory subsets. Pairwise subsampling led to the expectation that sequencing depth would affect the degree of clonotype sharing among donors. Sampling was restricted to blood, and TCR repertoires in tissues likely differ from the TCR repertoires found in blood. Even with the large sequencing depth, rarefaction of the sorted-subset datasets indicated that sequencing was incomplete.

Trimming accounts for 8 bases at V and 5 bases at J, while the number of junction bases matched to no gene is 12. The CDR3 has 16 amino acids, counting the end cysteine and phenylalanine. CDR3 DNA only is kept here, 48 bases in frame from base 1. The germline V gene yields LGHNA for CDR1 and YNFKEQ for CDR2. TCR CDR3 regions were amplified from genomic DNA by multiplex PCR using the deep immunoSEQ assay. Extracted genomic DNA from each cell subset was spread evenly across all wells of several immunoSEQ 96-well plates, with each plate serving as a replicate. For sorted subsets, around 0.2 ug genomic DNA, equal to tens of thousands of T cell genomes, was loaded into each replicate PCR. The purified libraries were quantified using a Qubit 3.0 fluorometer, sized with a Bioanalyzer 2100, and then quantified again using the KAPA Library Quantification kit. A separate single-read 150-cycle Illumina NextSeq 550 flow cell was used to sequence each immunoSEQ 96-well plate. The paper's processing steps were these. Because the immunoSEQ output held only junctional sequences and lacked quality scores, the filtering could not match the filtering applied to full-length reads. Sequences were annotated with PyIR, a Python wrapper for IgBLAST v1.9, using IMGT germline references to assign V/J genes and CDR3. Any read was removed if the V/J assignment was weak (E-value above 1e-6), the CDR3 was missing, or the read contained stop codons, out-of-frame junctions, or ambiguous translated residues. V3J clonotypes were defined as sequences sharing an identical inferred V gene, J gene, and CDR3 amino acid sequence. Percentage overlap between repertoires was computed as shared unique clonotypes divided by the size of the smaller repertoire. Richness of each repertoire was evaluated using RTK rarefaction, the Chao1 estimator, and Recon v2.1 estimates of unobserved clonotypes. Generation probabilities for all TCRbeta clonotypes obtained by the gDNA method from several donors were computed using OLGA. Imported from immuneACCESS, the table was reduced by TCRdb to in-frame sequences with V and J called. These copies leave out some clones; in studies compared against another copy, an unresolved V gene accounts for under half, and the cause of the remainder is not known. V and J calls and clone size are those listed in that table; D and trimming were worked out from the DNA. Here the sample has 950,000 to 1,100,000 clones; under 80% occur a single time. About 1.5% of the sample rests with the top ten.

The donors were healthy, HIV-negative adults with no recently reported acute infections or vaccinations. Every donor was a Caucasian adult residing in Nashville, Tennessee, USA. CD4+ T cells were enriched by magnetic negative selection, after which naive cells were positively selected on CD45RA and the negative fraction was taken as the memory subset. After blood collection by leukapheresis, PBMCs were isolated using Ficoll-Histopaque density gradient centrifugation and then cryopreserved in the vapor phase of liquid nitrogen. Analytical flow cytometry was used to check the purity and quantity of every magnetically sorted T cell population. From each sorted fraction, genomic DNA was isolated and quantified by UV absorbance on a Nanodrop 2000c. As regards this clone: Its antigen is still unknown. No base quality information exists; no much larger clone differs at one position.

This clonotype originated in a man aged 18 to 30 in good health. Sequenced: memory CD4+ T cells sorted from blood. In light of the paper, this sample's cell subset or site label describes: CD45RA-negative fraction. The chain uses TRBV4-2 and TRBJ2-5; 12 central nucleotides agree with TRBD2. The CDR3 has the sequence CASGPSGGVVEETQYF. In nucleotides, the sequence is TGTGCCAGCGGGCCTAGCGGGGGGGTAGTGGAGGAGACCCAGTACTTC.